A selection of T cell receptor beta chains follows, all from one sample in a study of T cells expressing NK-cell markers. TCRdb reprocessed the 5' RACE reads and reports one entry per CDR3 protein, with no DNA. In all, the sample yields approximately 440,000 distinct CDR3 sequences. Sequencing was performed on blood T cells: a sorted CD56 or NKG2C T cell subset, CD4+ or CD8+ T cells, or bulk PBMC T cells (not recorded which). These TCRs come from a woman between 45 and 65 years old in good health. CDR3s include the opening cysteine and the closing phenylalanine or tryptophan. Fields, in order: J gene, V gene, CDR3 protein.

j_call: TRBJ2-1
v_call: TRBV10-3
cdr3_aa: CAISEGPGLAGRNEQFF

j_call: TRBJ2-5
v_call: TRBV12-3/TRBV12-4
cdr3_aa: CASRTTGGAGETQYF

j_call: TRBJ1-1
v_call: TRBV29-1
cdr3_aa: CSVAGLRVPEAFF

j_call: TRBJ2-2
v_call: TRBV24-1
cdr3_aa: CATSDVFTSDANTGELFF

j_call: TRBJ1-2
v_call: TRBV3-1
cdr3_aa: CASSHVPGVRRANYGYTF

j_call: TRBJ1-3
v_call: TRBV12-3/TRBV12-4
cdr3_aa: CASSFDRGAGPGNTIYF

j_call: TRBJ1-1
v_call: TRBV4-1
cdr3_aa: CASSQPTGPNTEAFF

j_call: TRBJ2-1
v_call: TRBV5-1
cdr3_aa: CASSKGLRAHNEQFF

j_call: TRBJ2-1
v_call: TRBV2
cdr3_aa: CASAYVVNEQFF

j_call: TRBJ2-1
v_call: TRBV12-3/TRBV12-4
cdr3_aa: CASSLGQGVGEQFF

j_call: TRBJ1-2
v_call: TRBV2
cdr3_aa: CASSEEGGGASYYGYTF

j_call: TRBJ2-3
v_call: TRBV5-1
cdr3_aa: CASTGFPGTDTQYF

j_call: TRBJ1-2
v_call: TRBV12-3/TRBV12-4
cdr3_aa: CASSSYATGNNYGYTF

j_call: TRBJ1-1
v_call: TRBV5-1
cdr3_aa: CASSSGPFRNTEAFF

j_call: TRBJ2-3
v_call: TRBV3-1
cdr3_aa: CASSHLNGGTQYF

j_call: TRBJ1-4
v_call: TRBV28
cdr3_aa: CASSSPSGSTNEKLFF

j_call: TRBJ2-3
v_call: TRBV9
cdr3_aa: CASSEATGEADTQYF

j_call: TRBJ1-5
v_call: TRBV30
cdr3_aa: CAWSVSGGNQPQHF

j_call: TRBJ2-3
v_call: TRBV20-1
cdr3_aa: CSGKTGADTQYF

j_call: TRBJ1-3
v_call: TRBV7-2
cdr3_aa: CASSLDVLSGNTIYF

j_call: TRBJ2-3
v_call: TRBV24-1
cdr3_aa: CATSDPPTDTQYF

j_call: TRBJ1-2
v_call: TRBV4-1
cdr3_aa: CASSQDVSRGNYGYTF

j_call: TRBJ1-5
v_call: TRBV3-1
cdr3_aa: CASSQDPSSNQPQHF

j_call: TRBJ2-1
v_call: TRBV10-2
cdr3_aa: CASSELGTSVGNEQFF

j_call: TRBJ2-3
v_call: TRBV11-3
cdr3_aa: CASSYPGRRGTDTQYF

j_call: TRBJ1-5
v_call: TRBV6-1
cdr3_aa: CASSPQDRGNQPQHF

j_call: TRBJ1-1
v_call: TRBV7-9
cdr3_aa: CASSLRGPAEAFF

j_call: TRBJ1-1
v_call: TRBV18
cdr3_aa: CASSPLQDRGRTEAFF

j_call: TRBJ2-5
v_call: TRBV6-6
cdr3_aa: CASVRGTAVQETQYF

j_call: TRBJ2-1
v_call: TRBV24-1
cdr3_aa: CATSDFRTAGNEQFF

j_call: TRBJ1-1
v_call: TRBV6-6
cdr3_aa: CASSYGGVEAFF

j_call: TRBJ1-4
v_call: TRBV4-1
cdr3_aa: CASSQGSVANEKLFF

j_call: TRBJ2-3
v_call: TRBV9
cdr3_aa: CASSVSGRTDTQYF

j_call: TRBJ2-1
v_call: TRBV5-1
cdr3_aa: CASGTSGSGEQFF

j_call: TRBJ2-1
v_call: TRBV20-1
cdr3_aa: CSASPGAGNSYNEQFF

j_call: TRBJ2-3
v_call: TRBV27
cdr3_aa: CASSNPSAGRSTDTQYF

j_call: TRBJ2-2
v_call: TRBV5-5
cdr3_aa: CASSLATPGELFF

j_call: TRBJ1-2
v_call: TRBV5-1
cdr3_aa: CASSFRDVTGGYTF

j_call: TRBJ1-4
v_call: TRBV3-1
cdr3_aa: CASSRETGGASNEKLFF

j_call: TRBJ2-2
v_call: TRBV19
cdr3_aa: CASSILAGHTGELFF

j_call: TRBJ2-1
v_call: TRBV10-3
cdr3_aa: CAISGGDNGEQFF

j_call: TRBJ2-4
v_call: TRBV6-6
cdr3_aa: CASSPARDGIQYF

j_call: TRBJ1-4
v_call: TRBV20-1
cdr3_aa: CSARDARSPEKLFF

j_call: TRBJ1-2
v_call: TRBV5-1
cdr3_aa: CASSLGQGRINYGYTF

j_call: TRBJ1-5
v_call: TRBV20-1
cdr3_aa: CSARLTGLSQPQHF

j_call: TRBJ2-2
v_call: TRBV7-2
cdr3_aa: CASSLLLGRTGELFF

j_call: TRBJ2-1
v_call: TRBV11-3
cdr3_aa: CASSSRTGSYNEQFF

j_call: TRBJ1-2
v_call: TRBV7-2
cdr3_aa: CASSPRRGATYGYTF

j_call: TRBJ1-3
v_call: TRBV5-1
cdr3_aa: CASSWGTVHSGNTIYF

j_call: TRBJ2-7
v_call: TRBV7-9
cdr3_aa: CASSPEPRTQAEGSEQYF

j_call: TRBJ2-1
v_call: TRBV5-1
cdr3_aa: CASSPQGQISSYNEQFF

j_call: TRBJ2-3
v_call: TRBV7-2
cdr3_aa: CASSLIGGGGTDTQYF

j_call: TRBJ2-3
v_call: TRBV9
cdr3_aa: CASRSGTSTDTQYF

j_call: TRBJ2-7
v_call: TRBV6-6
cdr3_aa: CASSNRAESSYEQYF

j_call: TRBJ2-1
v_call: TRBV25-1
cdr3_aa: CAMSRGGGNEQFF

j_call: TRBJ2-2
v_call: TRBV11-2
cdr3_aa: CASTKGSGELFF

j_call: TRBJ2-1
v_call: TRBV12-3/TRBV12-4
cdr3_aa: CASRVTSGSANEQFF

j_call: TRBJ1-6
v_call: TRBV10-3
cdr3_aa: CAISPGAGDSPLHF

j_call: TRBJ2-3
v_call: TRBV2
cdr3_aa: CASRRGSDTQYF

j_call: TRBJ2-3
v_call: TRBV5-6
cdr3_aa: CASNREQSGTDTQYF